One sample yielded the 14 T cell receptor beta chains listed below, sequenced in a study of OX40 agonist ivuxolimab in advanced cancers. The data were produced by immunoSEQ multiplex PCR, yet TCRdb's version contains in-frame clones alone and is incomplete. The sample records more than 100,000 clones, over 85% being singletons. The sequencing here drew on CD4+ or CD8+ T cells sorted from blood, taken in a trial of the OX40 agonist ivuxolimab. These receptors originate from an adult with an advanced solid tumor such as melanoma, head and neck, liver or kidney cancer.

The V call is TRBV7-7, the J call TRBJ2-5, with D possibly matching TRBD2 (5 bases). The CDR3 loop spans 15 amino acids. Germline values: CDR1 SSHAT, CDR2 FNYEAQ (reference sequence). With 3 bases removed from V and 2 bases from J, the gap between germline ends came to 13 bases. DNA of the CDR3: TGTGCCAGCAGCTTCTCAAACGGGGTTCAAGAGACCCAGTACTTC. Translating gives CASSFSNGVQETQYF.

This chain uses TRBV11-2 with TRBJ1-5, with 9 bases matching TRBD1. Germline loops: CDR1 SGHAT, CDR2 FQNNGV. Losses at the gene ends were 4 bases for V and 5 bases for J; bases not matched to a gene: 3. The CDR3 runs 14 residues. This chain's CDR3 is CASSWDREDQPQHF. The CDR3 region has the DNA TGTGCCAGCAGCTGGGACAGGGAGGATCAGCCCCAGCATTTT.

The rearrangement joins TRBV6-5 to TRBJ1-1; D possibly corresponds to TRBD1 (5 bases). This CDR3 has 11 amino acids. V was clipped by 10 bases and J by 7 bases, with 13 bases between them. The germline V gene encodes CDR1 MNHEY and CDR2 SVGAGI. CDR3 nucleotides: TGTGCCATCGGGACTTTTGGTGAAGCTTTCTTT. Translated: CAIGTFGEAFF.

The V call is TRBV10-2, the J call TRBJ1-5; tentatively, D is TRBD1 (5 bases). Germline CDR1 is WSHSY and CDR2 is SAAADI. The CDR3 spans 14 residues. The germline V and J ends were trimmed by 0 bases and 7 bases, with 10 bases remaining between them. CDR3 DNA sequence: TGCGCCAGCAGTGAGTCAGGGGTAGGGCAGCCCCAGCATTTT. Translating it yields CASSESGVGQPQHF.

The CDR3 protein is CASSPGANQPQHF. The CDR3 region has the DNA TGTGCCAGTAGCCCAGGGGCAAATCAGCCCCAGCATTTT. The rearrangement joins TRBV19 to TRBJ1-5; maybe TRBD1 (6 bases). Germline V gene sequence: CDR1 LNHDA, CDR2 SQIVND (reference sequence). The CDR3 runs 13 residues. V gave up 6 bases and J gave up 4 bases, with 10 bases separating them. Together with reference TRBV19 and TRBJ1-5, the CDR3 gives the full variable domain: DGGITQSPKYLFRKEGQNVTLSCEQNLNHDAMYWYRQDPGQGLRLIYYSQIVNDFQKGDIAEGYSVSREKKESFPLTVTSAQKNPTAFYLCASSPGANQPQHFGDGTRLSIL.

The V and J genes are TRBV10-3 and TRBJ2-4, with D possibly TRBD1 on 6 matching bases. The CDR3 has 13 amino acids. Germline V gives CDR1 ENHRY, CDR2 SYGVKD. The V gene lost 4 bases and the J gene lost 10 bases, with 14 bases spanning the gap. The CDR3 sequence: CAISGDTRDIQYF. CDR3 sequence (DNA): TGTGCCATCAGTGGGGACACCAGGGATATTCAGTACTTC.

This clone was seen just once. The chain links TRBV11-1 to TRBJ1-2; D ambiguous. The CDR3 extends over 15 amino acids. Germline CDR1 reads SGHAT; CDR2 reads FQDESV (reference sequence). V lost 5 bases to trimming and J lost 7 bases, with 20 bases between them. The CDR3 nucleotides are TGTGCCAGCAGCCCGCTGGGCCGGGGTATAGGTGGCTACACCTTC. Translation: CASSPLGRGIGGYTF. Using reference TRBV11-1 and TRBJ1-2 for the parts outside the CDR3, the full variable domain is EAEVAQSPRYKITEKSQAVAFWCDPISGHATLYWYRQILGQGPELLVQFQDESVVDDSQLPKDRFSAERLKGVDSTLKIQPAELGDSAMYLCASSPLGRGIGGYTFGSGTRLTVV.

This chain connects TRBV9 to TRBJ1-3; no firm D call. With 1 base removed from V and 0 bases from J, the gap between germline ends came to 8 bases. CDR1 and CDR2 (germline): SGDLS, YYNGEE. The CDR3 has 15 residues. The CDR3 loop is CASSVSGYSGNTIYF. CDR3 nucleotides: TGTGCCAGCAGCGTATCCGGATACTCTGGAAACACCATATATTTT.

The gene calls are TRBV10-3 and TRBJ1-6, with D possibly being TRBD1 (5 bases). The V end was cut by 0 bases, the J end by 10 bases, with 13 bases between. Germline CDR1 and CDR2: ENHRY and SYGVKD. This CDR3 comprises 15 residues. The CDR3 protein is CAISESSGPTSPLHF. CDR3 bases: TGTGCCATCAGTGAGTCATCGGGGCCGACCTCACCCCTCCACTTT.

The chain is built from TRBV2 and TRBJ2-3; D gene uncertain. Trimming stripped 2 bases from V and 11 bases from J, with 11 bases between. The CDR3 is made up of 12 amino acids. CDR1 SNHLY and CDR2 FYNNEI come from the germline V gene. The CDR3 DNA reads as TGTGCCAGCAGTGAATGGGTAGAAAGGCAGTATTTT. Its translation: CASSEWVERQYF.

V is TRBV6-4 and J is TRBJ2-1; 8 bases match TRBD2. The CDR3 contains 17 residues. The V gene end was trimmed by 5 bases and the J gene end by 7 bases; junction bases not matched to a gene: 16. Germline V lookup: CDR1 MRHNA, CDR2 SNTAGT. The CDR3 spells CASSQTGTRRLSNEQFF. The CDR3 nucleotides are TGTGCCAGCAGTCAAACCGGGACTAGGAGGTTGAGTAATGAGCAGTTCTTC.

The rearrangement joins TRBV2 to TRBJ1-5; TRBD1 is a possible D gene (5 bases). The CDR3 extends over 16 amino acids. In germline, CDR1 is SNHLY, CDR2 FYNNEI. V was trimmed by 4 bases and J by 0 bases, leaving 13 bases between them. This CDR3 is CASSGQNSYSNQPQHF. In nucleotides, the CDR3 is TGTGCCAGCAGTGGACAGAACTCCTATAGCAATCAGCCCCAGCATTTT.

The chain is built from TRBV6-5 and TRBJ2-5; D not resolved. The length of the CDR3 is 14 residues. Germline values: CDR1 MNHEY, CDR2 SVGAGI. V lost 5 bases and J lost 1, with 11 bases in between. The CDR3 DNA sequence: TGTGCCAGCAGTCCGTCCGCAGCCCAAGAGACCCAGTACTTC. Translation: CASSPSAAQETQYF.

The J gene is TRBJ2-1, the V gene TRBV5-6, with D uncertain. The germline CDR1 and CDR2 sequences are SGHDT and YYEEEE. This CDR3 region has 15 residues. V lost 2 bases to trimming and J lost 0 bases, with 9 bases between them. CDR3 sequence: CASSFPGISYNEQFF. CDR3 coding DNA: TGTGCCAGCAGCTTTCCAGGAATCTCCTACAATGAGCAGTTCTTC. The full variable domain, rest sourced from reference TRBV5-6 and TRBJ2-1, is DAGVTQSPTHLIKTRGQQVTLRCSPKSGHDTVSWYQQALGQGPQFIFQYYEEEERQRGNFPDRFSGHQFPNYSSELNVNALLLGDSALYLCASSFPGISYNEQFFGPGTRLTVL.